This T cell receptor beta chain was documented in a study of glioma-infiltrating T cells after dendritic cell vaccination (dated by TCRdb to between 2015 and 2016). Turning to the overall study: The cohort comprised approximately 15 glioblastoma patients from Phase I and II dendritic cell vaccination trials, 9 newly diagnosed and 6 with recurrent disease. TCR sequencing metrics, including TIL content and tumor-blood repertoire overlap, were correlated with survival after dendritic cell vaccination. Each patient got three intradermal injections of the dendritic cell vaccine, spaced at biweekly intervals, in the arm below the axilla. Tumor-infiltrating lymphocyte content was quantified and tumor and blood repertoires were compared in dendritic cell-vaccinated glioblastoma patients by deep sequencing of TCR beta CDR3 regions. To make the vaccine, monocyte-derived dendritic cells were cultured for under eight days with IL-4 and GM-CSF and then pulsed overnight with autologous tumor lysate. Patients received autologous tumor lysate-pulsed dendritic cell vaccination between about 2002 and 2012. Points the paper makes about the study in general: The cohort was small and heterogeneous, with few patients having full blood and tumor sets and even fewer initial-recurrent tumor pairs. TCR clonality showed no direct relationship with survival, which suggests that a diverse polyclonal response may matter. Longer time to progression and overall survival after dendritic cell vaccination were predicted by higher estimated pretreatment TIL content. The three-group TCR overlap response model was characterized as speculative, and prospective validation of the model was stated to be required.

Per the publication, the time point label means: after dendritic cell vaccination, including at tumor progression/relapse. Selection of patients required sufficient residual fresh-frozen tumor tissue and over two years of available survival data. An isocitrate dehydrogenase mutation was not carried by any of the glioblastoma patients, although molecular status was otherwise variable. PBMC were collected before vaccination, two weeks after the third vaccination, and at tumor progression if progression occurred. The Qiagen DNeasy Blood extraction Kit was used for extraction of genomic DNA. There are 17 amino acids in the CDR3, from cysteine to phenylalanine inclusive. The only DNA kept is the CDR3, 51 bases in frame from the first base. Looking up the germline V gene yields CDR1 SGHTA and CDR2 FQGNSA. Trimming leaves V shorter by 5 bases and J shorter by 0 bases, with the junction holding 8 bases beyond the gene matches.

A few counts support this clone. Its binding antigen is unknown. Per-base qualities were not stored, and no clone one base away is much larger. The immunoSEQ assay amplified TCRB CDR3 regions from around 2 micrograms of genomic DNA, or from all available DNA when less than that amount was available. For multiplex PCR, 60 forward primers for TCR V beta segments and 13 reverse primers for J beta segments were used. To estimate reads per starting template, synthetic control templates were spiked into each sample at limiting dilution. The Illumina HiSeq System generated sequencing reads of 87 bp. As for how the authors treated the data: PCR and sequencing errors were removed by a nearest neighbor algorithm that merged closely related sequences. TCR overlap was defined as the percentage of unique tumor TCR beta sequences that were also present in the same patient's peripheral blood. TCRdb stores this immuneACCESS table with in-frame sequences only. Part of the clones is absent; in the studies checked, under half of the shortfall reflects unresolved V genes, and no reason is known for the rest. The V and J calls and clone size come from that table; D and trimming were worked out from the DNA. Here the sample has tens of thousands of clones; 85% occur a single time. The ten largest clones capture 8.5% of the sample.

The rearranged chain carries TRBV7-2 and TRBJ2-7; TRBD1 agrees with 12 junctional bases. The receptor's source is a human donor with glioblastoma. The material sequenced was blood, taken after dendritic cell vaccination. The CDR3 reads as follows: CASSAGTGGLSSYEQYF. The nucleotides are TGTGCCAGCAGCGCCGGGACAGGGGGCTTAAGCTCCTACGAGCAGTACTTC.